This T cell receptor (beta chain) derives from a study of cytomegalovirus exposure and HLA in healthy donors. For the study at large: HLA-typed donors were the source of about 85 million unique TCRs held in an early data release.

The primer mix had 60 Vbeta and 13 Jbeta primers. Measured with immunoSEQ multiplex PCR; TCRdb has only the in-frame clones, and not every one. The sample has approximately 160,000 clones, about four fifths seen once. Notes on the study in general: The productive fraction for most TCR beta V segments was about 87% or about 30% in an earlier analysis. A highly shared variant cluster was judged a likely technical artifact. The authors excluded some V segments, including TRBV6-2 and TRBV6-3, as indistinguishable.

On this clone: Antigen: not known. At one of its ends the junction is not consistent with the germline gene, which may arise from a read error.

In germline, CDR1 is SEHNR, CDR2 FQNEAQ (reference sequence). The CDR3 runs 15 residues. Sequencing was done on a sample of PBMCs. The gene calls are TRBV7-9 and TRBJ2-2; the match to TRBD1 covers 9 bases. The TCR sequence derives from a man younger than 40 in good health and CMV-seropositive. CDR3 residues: CSSSLYTGGGGELFF. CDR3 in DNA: TGTTCCAGCAGCCTGTACACAGGGGGCGGCGGGGAGCTGTTTTTT.